This TCR beta chain was found in a study of blood T cell repertoires in COVID-19. Study details: Sites across the United States, Italy and Spain contributed samples from acute and convalescent COVID-19. PBMCs, B-cell-depleted T cells, or T cells were the source of the cDNA or gDNA that made up the material.

The CDR3 length is 11 residues. CDR1 is MDHEN and CDR2 is SYDVKM in the germline V gene. Trimming took off 7 bases at V and 3 bases at J, with 6 bases between the two ends. Authors' methods: The assay estimated nucleated cells by amplifying reference gene primers. The repertoire was sequenced with immunoSEQ multiplex PCR; TCRdb's copy has only in-frame clones and lacks some. V and J calls and clone size are given by that table; D and trimming were obtained from the DNA. The table shows 60,000 to 80,000 clones, with roughly 89% occurring only once. This TCR derives from a man aged 55 to 70 with acute or convalescent COVID-19. V and J are TRBV28 and TRBJ1-2; D is ambiguous. The specimen was peripheral blood. CDR3 sequence reads: CASKRDYGYTF. Written as DNA, the CDR3 is TGTGCCAGCAAACGGGACTATGGCTACACCTTC.